The clone carrying this T cell receptor beta chain was counted ten times or more. This record comes from a study of blood T cell repertoires in COVID-19. About the study: T cells, B-cell-depleted T cells, or PBMCs supplied cDNA or gDNA.

The CDR3 totals 14 residues. Trimming took 2 bases from V and 5 from J, leaving 10 bases between them. Germline lookup yields CDR1 SGHTA and CDR2 FQGNSA. Source study methods: From reference gene primer amplification, estimates of nucleated cell counts were derived. The data were produced by immunoSEQ multiplex PCR, yet TCRdb's version contains in-frame clones alone and is incomplete. The D gene and trimming were derived from the DNA, and the V and J assignments and clone size from that table. The sample shows roughly 64,000 clones, roughly two thirds of them seen only once. Participants' reported clinical history set cohort assignment. Exposed enrollees had met someone with a PCR-confirmed or clinician-diagnosed COVID-19 case at some point within the 2 weeks before study entry.

This chain joins TRBV7-2 and TRBJ2-1, with D tentatively TRBD2 (7 bases). The sequence derives from a woman in her fifties or sixties who had been exposed to COVID-19. Input material: PBMCs or T cells enriched from blood (not recorded which). The CDR3 is CASSLWEGDNEQFF. CDR3 in DNA: TGTGCCAGCAGCTTATGGGAGGGGGACAATGAGCAGTTCTTC.